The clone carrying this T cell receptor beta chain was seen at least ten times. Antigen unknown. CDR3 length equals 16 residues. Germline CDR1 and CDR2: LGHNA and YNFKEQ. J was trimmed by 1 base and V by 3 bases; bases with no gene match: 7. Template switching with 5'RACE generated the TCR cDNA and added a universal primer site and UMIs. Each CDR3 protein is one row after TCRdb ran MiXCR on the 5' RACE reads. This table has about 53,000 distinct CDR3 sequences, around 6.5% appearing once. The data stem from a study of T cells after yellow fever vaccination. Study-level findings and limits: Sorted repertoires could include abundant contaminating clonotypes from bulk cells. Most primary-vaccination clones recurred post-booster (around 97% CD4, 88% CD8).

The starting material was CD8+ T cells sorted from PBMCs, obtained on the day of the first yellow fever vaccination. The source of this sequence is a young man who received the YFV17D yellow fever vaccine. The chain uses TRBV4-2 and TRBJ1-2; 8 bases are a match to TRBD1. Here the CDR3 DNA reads TGTGCCAGCAGCCAGGTCGGGACAGGCGATAACTATGGCTACACCTTC. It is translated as CASSQVGTGDNYGYTF.